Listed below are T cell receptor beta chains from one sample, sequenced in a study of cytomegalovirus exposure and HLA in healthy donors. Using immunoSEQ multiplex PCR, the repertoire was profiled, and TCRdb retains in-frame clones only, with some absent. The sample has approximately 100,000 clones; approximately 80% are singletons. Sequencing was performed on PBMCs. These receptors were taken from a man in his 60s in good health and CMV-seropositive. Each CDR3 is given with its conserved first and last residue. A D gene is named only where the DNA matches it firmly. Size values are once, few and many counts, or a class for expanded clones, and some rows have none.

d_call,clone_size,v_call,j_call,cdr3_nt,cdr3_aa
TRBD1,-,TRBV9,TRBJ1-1,TGTGCCAGCAGTGGGACAGCCGGCATAACCACTGAAGCTTTCTTT,CASSGTAGITTEAFF
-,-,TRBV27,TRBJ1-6,TGTGCCAGCAGTCTGACAGGAGGCTCACCCCTCCACTTT,CASSLTGGSPLHF
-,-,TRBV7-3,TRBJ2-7,TGTGCCAGCAGCTTAGTAGGGGTTCCACCCTACGAGCAGTACTTC,CASSLVGVPPYEQYF
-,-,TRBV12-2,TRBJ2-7,TGTGCAAGTCGCTTAGGAGGGACAACGAGCTCCTACGAGCAGTACTTC,CASRLGGTTSSYEQYF
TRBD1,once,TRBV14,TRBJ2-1,TGTGCCAGCAGCCTGACAGGGCGGTACAATGAGCAGTTCTTC,CASSLTGRYNEQFF
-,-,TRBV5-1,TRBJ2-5,TGCGCCAGCAGAATGAGACAGCAAGAGACCCAGTACTTC,CASRMRQQETQYF
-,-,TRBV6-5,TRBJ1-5,TGTGCCAGCAGTTACTCTCCGGGTTTTCAGCCCCAGCATTTT,CASSYSPGFQPQHF
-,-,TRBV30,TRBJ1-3,TGTGCCTGGAGTGTACTGGCGGGTCAAAACACCATATATTTT,CAWSVLAGQNTIYF
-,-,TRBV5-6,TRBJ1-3,TGTGCCAGCAGCTCTACAGGACAGCCCTCTGGAAACACCATATATTTT,CASSSTGQPSGNTIYF
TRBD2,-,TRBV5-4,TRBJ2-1,TGTGCCAGCAGCCCGGGACTACCCACGTACAATGAGCAGTTCTTC,CASSPGLPTYNEQFF
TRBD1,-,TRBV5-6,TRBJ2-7,TGTGCCAGCAGCGGGGCGGGGACAGGGGGCGACTACGAGCAGTACTTC,CASSGAGTGGDYEQYF
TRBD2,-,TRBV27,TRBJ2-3,TGTGCCAGCAGTAATATCCCCGGGGGGGGAACAGATACGCAGTATTTT,CASSNIPGGGTDTQYF
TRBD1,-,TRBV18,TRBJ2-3,TGTGCCAGCTCACCGACAACGGGGACAGGGGGCCGTACGCAGTATTTT,CASSPTTGTGGRTQYF
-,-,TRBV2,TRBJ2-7,TGTGCCAGCACTACTCAGGGGTATTCGTACGAGCAGTACTTC,CASTTQGYSYEQYF
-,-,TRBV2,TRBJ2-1,TGTGCCAGCAGTGCGGACAGTTACAATGAGCAGTTCTTC,CASSADSYNEQFF
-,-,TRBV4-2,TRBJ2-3,TGTGCCAGCAGCCACCGACAGAGCACAGATACGCAGTATTTT,CASSHRQSTDTQYF
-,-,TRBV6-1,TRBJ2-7,TGTGCCAGCAAGGAGGGGAGCTCCTACGAGCAGTACTTC,CASKEGSSYEQYF
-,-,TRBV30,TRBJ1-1,TGTGCCTGGAGCCGCGAATCCACTGAAGCTTTCTTT,CAWSRESTEAFF
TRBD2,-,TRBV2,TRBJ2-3,TGTGCCAGCAGTCGGACTAGCGGGGGGCTGGGTACGCAGTATTTT,CASSRTSGGLGTQYF
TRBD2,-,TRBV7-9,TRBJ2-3,TGTGCCAGCAGCTTATGGCAAGGACTAGCGCAACCAGATACGCAGTATTTT,CASSLWQGLAQPDTQYF
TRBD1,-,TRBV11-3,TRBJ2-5,TGTGCCAGCAGCTCGGGGACAGGCAAACAAGAGACCCAGTACTTC,CASSSGTGKQETQYF
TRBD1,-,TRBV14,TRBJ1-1,TGTGCCAGCAGCCCGCTCGGACAGGATGAAGCTTTCTTT,CASSPLGQDEAFF
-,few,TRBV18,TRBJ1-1,TGTGCCAGCTCACCACCCGGGGGTGAAGCTTTCTTT,CASSPPGGEAFF
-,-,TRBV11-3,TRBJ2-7,TGTGCCAGCAGCTTGGGCAACACCTACGAGCAGTACTTC,CASSLGNTYEQYF
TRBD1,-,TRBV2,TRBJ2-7,TGTGCCAGCAGTGGACAGGGCGGAAGCGAGCAGTACTTC,CASSGQGGSEQYF
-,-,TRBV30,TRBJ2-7,TGTGCCTGGGGGCCAGGGGGGTCCTCCTACGAGCAGTACTTC,CAWGPGGSSYEQYF
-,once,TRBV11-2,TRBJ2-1,TGTGCCAGCAGCTTAGTTCAGAATGAGCAGTTCTTC,CASSLVQNEQFF
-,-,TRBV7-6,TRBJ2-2,TGTGCCAGCAGCTCCACGGGGAGCACCGGGGAGCTGTTTTTT,CASSSTGSTGELFF
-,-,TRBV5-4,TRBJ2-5,TGTGCCAGCAGCTTCGGGCGGGTGGGCCAAGAGACCCAGTACTTC,CASSFGRVGQETQYF
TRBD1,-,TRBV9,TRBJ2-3,TGTGCCAGCAGCGGGAGACAGGGGGCGACAGATACGCAGTATTTT,CASSGRQGATDTQYF
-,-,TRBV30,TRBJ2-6,TGTGCCTGGAGAGGAGGCGGGGCGGCCAACGTCCTGACTTTC,CAWRGGGAANVLTF
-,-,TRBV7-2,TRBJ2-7,TGTGCCAGCAGCAAACCGGCAGGGGCCGACCCCATGGAGCAGTACTTC,CASSKPAGADPMEQYF
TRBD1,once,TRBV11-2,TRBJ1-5,TGTGCCAGCAGCTTAGGACCGGACAGGCGGGATCAGCCCCAGCATTTT,CASSLGPDRRDQPQHF
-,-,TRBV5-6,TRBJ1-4,TGTGCCAGCAGCTTCCTGACAGGCGAATTTGGTGAAAAACTGTTTTTT,CASSFLTGEFGEKLFF
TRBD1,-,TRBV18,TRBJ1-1,TGTGCCAGCTCACCCCGGGGACAGGCCACTGAAGCTTTCTTT,CASSPRGQATEAFF
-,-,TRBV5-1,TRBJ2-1,TGCGCCAGCAGCCCCAAGAGGGGGAGCTCCTACAATGAGCAGTTCTTC,CASSPKRGSSYNEQFF
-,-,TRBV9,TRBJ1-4,TGTGCCAGCAGCGTAGCGGGGATTAGTAATGAAAAACTGTTTTTT,CASSVAGISNEKLFF
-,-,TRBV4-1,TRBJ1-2,TGCGCCAGCAGCCAAGATGGAAGTCGGGACTATGGCTACACCTTC,CASSQDGSRDYGYTF
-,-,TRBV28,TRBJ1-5,TGTGCCAGCAGTTCAGATGATATCTCGAATCAGCCCCAGCATTTT,CASSSDDISNQPQHF
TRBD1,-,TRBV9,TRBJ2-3,TGTGCCAGCAGCGTGACCGGGACAGGGTTCACAGATACGCAGTATTTT,CASSVTGTGFTDTQYF
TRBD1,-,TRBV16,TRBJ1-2,TGTGCCAGCAGCCCGCATACAGGGGAATACACCTTC,CASSPHTGEYTF
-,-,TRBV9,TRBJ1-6,TGTGCCAGCAGCGTAGCTGAGGGTGGCAATTCACCCCTCCACTTT,CASSVAEGGNSPLHF
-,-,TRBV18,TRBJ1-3,TGTGCCAGCTCAGCCGGGACAGGAAACACCATATATTTT,CASSAGTGNTIYF
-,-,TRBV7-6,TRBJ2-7,TGTGCCAGCAGCTTAGCGGCACGCGAGCAGTACTTC,CASSLAAREQYF
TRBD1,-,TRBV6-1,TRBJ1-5,TGTGCCAGCAGTGACAGGGGGCGCCGCAATCAGCCCCAGCATTTT,CASSDRGRRNQPQHF
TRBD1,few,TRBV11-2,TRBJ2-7,TGTGCCAGCAGGTTCGGGACAGGGAGCCGCGAGCAGTACTTC,CASRFGTGSREQYF
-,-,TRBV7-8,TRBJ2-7,TGTGCCAGCAGCTTAAAGCGATTCGGCGAGCAGTACTTC,CASSLKRFGEQYF
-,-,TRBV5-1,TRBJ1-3,TGCGCCAGCAGCCGCGATGGGAGCTCTGGAAACACCATATATTTT,CASSRDGSSGNTIYF
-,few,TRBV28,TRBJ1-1,TGTGCCAGCAGGACCCCAGGAAGCGGTGAAGCTTTCTTT,CASRTPGSGEAFF
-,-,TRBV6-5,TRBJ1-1,TGTGCCAGCAGTTACTCCCCAGGGGCGGGCACTGAAGCTTTCTTT,CASSYSPGAGTEAFF
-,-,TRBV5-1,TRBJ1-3,TGCGCCAGCAGCTTGGGACAGCGGGTCTCTGGAAACACCATATATTTT,CASSLGQRVSGNTIYF
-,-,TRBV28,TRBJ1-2,TGTGCCAGCACAGGGTTTAACTATGGCTACACCTTC,CASTGFNYGYTF
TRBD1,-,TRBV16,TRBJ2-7,TGTGCCAGCAGCCATGGTGGGACAGGGGTCTACGAGCAGTACTTC,CASSHGGTGVYEQYF
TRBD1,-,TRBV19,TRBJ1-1,TGTGCCAGTAGTATTGCAGGGGGCATAAAGAACACTGAAGCTTTCTTT,CASSIAGGIKNTEAFF
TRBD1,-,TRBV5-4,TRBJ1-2,TGTGCCAGCAGCTTGGTGGGGACAGTAGTCCATGGCTACACCTTC,CASSLVGTVVHGYTF
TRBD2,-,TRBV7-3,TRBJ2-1,TGTGCCAGCAGCCTGGGACTAGCGGGGGTTGCTGAGCAGTTCTTC,CASSLGLAGVAEQFF
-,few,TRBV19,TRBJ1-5,TGTGCCAGTAGTTCCTCGTTTCAGCCCCAGCATTTT,CASSSSFQPQHF
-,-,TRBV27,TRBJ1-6,TGTGCCAGCAGTTTAACTGGGCAGTATAATTCACCCCTCCACTTT,CASSLTGQYNSPLHF